The 25 T cell receptor beta chains given below trace back to one sample, sequenced in a study of blood T cells in healthy people across ages (dated by TCRdb to the mid-2010s). Libraries came from 5' RACE. The reads were generated on an Illumina HiSeq 2500. A second PCR of about 6 to 11 cycles was run with a J-beta primer mix and a sample-barcoded 5' primer. Starting from the raw public reads, TCRdb applied fastp trimming at Q25, assembled clones with MiXCR and retained in-frame beta chains. Identical CDR3 protein sequences are pooled into one entry, listed with their most common genes and DNA. The sample has around 1,000,000 distinct CDR3 sequences on record, around 25% of them singletons. The ten largest clones represent around 0.75% of the sample. Separately, the same data were catalogued under a study of T cells of mothers and their children.

Sequencing was carried out using blood. These receptors came from a girl aged 2 to 10 in good health.

The gene calls are TRBV15 and TRBJ2-5, with D possibly matching TRBD2 (5 bases). Deletions cut 6 bases from V and 7 bases from J, with 15 bases between. This CDR3 is built from 13 residues. Germline V CDR1 and CDR2: LNHNV, YYDKDF (reference sequence). The CDR3 DNA follows: TGTGCCACCAGTACTGGGGTTGAGGGGACCCAGTACTTC. It yields the protein CATSTGVEGTQYF.

The sample holds a few counts of this clonotype. V and J are TRBV20-1 and TRBJ1-1, with no clear D. Per the germline V gene, CDR1 is DFQATT and CDR2 is SNEGSKA (reference sequence). The CDR3 covers 13 residues. Trimming took off 3 bases at V and 3 bases at J, with 11 bases between the two ends. The CDR3 DNA is TGCAGTGCTAGGGCTTTAACAGACACTGAAGCTTTCTTT. Translated, it gives CSARALTDTEAFF.

The sample holds many counts of this clonotype. The V and J genes are TRBV5-1 and TRBJ2-1; a possible D gene is TRBD2 (7 bases). CDR1 and CDR2 (germline): SGHRS, YFSETQ. Trimming pared 0 bases from V and 0 bases from J, leaving 10 bases between. The CDR3 is 16 residues long. CDR3 loop: CASSLVGGDSYNEQFF. The CDR3 DNA is TGCGCCAGCAGCTTGGTAGGGGGGGACTCCTACAATGAGCAGTTCTTC.

The chain is built from TRBV4-2 and TRBJ2-5; 8 nucleotides match TRBD2. The CDR3 contains 16 residues. From germline, CDR1 is LGHNA and CDR2 YNFKEQ. The ends lost 0 bases at V and 2 bases at J; junction bases unmatched: 5. As DNA, the CDR3 is TGTGCCAGCAGCCAAGATCTTCCTAGCGGGCAAGAGACCCAGTACTTC. It specifies CASSQDLPSGQETQYF.

The genes are TRBV4-1 and TRBJ2-1; 10 nucleotides agree with TRBD2. V trimming: 5 bases; J trimming: 8 bases; junction bases outside the gene matches: 12. The germline V gene has CDR1 MGHRA and CDR2 YSYEKL. CDR3 size: 16 residues. The CDR3, as DNA: TGCGCCAGCAGCGCAAGCGGGAGGGCCCTGTTAGATGAGCAGTTCTTC. It encodes CASSASGRALLDEQFF.

This clonotype was seen a few times. The CDR3 sequence is CASSPLTSGSNNEQFF. The CDR3 nucleotides read TGTGCCAGCAGCCCCCTAACTAGCGGGAGTAATAATGAGCAGTTCTTC. J is TRBJ2-5 and V is TRBV7-9, with TRBD2 identical over 11 bases. The J call may be incorrect, as the DNA end agrees better with TRBJ2-1. Germline CDR1 and CDR2: SEHNR and FQNEAQ (reference sequence). The CDR3 covers 16 residues.

The chain joins TRBV19 to TRBJ1-4, with 10 bases aligning to TRBD1. The trim removed 9 bases at V and 5 bases at J, leaving 6 bases unmatched. The V gene's germline CDR1 is LNHDA and CDR2 SQIVND (reference sequence). The CDR3 totals 14 residues. The CDR3 DNA reads as TGTGCCAGCCGGGGACAGGGGATAAATGAAAAACTGTTTTTT. It encodes CASRGQGINEKLFF.

This clonotype came up a few times. The genes are TRBV9 and TRBJ2-7; no definite D call. Trimming took off 10 bases at V and 4 bases at J, with 6 bases between the two ends. The germline gives CDR1 SGDLS, CDR2 YYNGEE. The CDR3 is made up of 9 amino acids. Written as DNA, the CDR3 is TGTGCCTGCAAATACGAGCAGTACTTC. Its translation is CACKYEQYF.

In its sample, this clonotype was seen a few times. V and J are TRBV9 and TRBJ2-3, with 8 bases that match TRBD2. The CDR3 has 16 amino acids. CDR1 and CDR2 (germline): SGDLS, YYNGEE. Trimming at V came to 0 bases and at J to 1 base, leaving 4 bases not matched to a gene. The CDR3 nucleotides are TGTGCCAGCAGCGTAGGGACGACTAGCGGCACAGATACGCAGTATTTT. Its protein product is CASSVGTTSGTDTQYF.

This clonotype appeared a few times. This chain connects TRBV6-5 to TRBJ2-2; no clear D gene. The CDR3 totals 17 residues. Trimming took off 2 bases at V and 0 bases at J, with 13 bases between the two ends. Per germline, CDR1 MNHEY and CDR2 SVGAGI. This CDR3 is CASSYTLGQTNTGELFF. In DNA form, the CDR3 reads TGTGCCAGCAGTTACACCCTCGGGCAGACGAACACCGGGGAGCTGTTTTTT.

This clonotype was counted many times. The V call is TRBV7-2, the J call TRBJ2-5; D is perhaps TRBD2 (5 bases). The CDR3 covers 14 residues. In germline, CDR1 is SGHTA, CDR2 FQGNSA. V was trimmed by 2 bases and J by 2 bases, leaving 9 bases between them. The chain's CDR3 is CASSLTSGQETQYF. The CDR3 DNA reads TGTGCCAGCAGCTTAACGAGCGGACAAGAGACCCAGTACTTC.

V gene TRBV19 combines with J gene TRBJ1-4; D gene uncertain. The CDR3 consists of 13 residues. Germline CDR1 is LNHDA and CDR2 is SQIVND (reference sequence). V was clipped by 9 bases and J by 8 bases, with 16 bases between them. The CDR3 sequence is CASNPGLGEKLFF. Written as DNA, the CDR3 is TGTGCCAGCAATCCGGGCCTCGGGGAAAAACTGTTTTTT.

This clonotype was counted once. The chain joins TRBV13 to TRBJ2-5, with 10 bases fitting TRBD2. With 2 bases clipped from V and 5 bases from J, the junction kept 8 bases outside the gene matches. From germline, CDR1 is PRHDT and CDR2 FYEKMQ (reference sequence). This CDR3 is 16 amino acids long. Here the CDR3 reads CASSLSPAGGRETQYF. CDR3 nucleotides: TGTGCCAGCAGCTTAAGTCCAGCGGGAGGGCGGGAGACCCAGTACTTC.

A note on this clonotype: A junction end diverges from the germline sequence, so it may reflect a read error. This CDR3 reads CTSSYSSTSGRAGNEQFF. CDR3 bases: TGTACCAGCAGTTACTCGTCGACTAGCGGGAGGGCCGGGAATGAGCAGTTCTTC. This chain joins TRBV6-5 and TRBJ2-5, with 14 bases that match TRBD2. Matching the DNA end better, TRBJ2-1 makes the J call doubtful. CDR3 length: 18 residues. Germline-derived CDR1 and CDR2 are MNHEY and SVGAGI.

This chain joins TRBV3-1 and TRBJ2-5; no reliable D call. The J call may be faulty, since TRBJ2-7 better matches the DNA end. From germline, CDR1 is LGHDT and CDR2 YNNKEL (reference sequence). This CDR3 is built from 13 residues. CDR3 in amino acids: CASSARAVNEQYF. CDR3 sequence (DNA): TGTGCCAGCAGCGCCCGGGCGGTAAACGAGCAGTACTTC.

The table lists this clonotype with a few counts. The chain links TRBV5-1 to TRBJ2-1; D uncertain. The CDR3 is made up of 13 amino acids. Germline V gives CDR1 SGHRS, CDR2 YFSETQ. The V gene lost 7 bases and the J gene lost 6 bases, with 14 bases spanning the gap. The CDR3 sequence: CASRRDSSNEQFF. CDR3 sequence (DNA): TGCGCCAGCCGCCGAGACTCTTCCAATGAGCAGTTCTTC.

CDR3 in amino acids: CASSEAQDFYEQYF. CDR3 DNA sequence: TGTGCCAGCAGTGAAGCACAGGACTTCTACGAGCAGTACTTC. The gene calls are TRBV6-1 and TRBJ2-5; either TRBD1 or TRBD2 may fit D (5 bases each). The J call is uncertain, as TRBJ2-7 better fits the DNA end. CDR1 MNHNS and CDR2 SASEGT come from the germline V gene. The CDR3 length is 14 residues.

The chain carries TRBV5-1 and TRBJ2-5; tentatively, D is TRBD2 (5 bases). Germline V lookup: CDR1 SGHRS, CDR2 YFSETQ. V was trimmed by 0 bases and J by 4 bases, leaving 13 bases between them. The CDR3 extends over 15 amino acids. CDR3 loop: CASSLVPGKGETQYF. As DNA, the CDR3 is TGCGCCAGCAGCTTGGTCCCGGGGAAAGGAGAGACCCAGTACTTC.

A word on this clonotype: One base away lies a much larger clone, so this may be a sequencing read error. This chain links TRBV11-2 with TRBJ2-5, with TRBD1 matching 10 bases. TRBJ2-7 explains the end of the DNA better; the J call may be wrong. The CDR3 has 14 amino acids. The V gene's germline CDR1 is SGHAT and CDR2 FQNNGV. In nucleotides, the CDR3 is TGTGCCAGCAGCATGGGACAGGGGCCCTACGAGCAGTACTTC. Protein: CASSMGQGPYEQYF.

V gene TRBV27 combines with J gene TRBJ2-5; 9 nucleotides align to TRBD1. The DNA matches TRBJ2-7 better at its end, which makes the J call doubtful. This CDR3 contains 14 residues. Germline CDR1 MNHEY, CDR2 SMNVEV (reference sequence). Written as DNA, the CDR3 is TGTGCCAGCAGGGGACAGGGACCTTTTGACGAGCAGTACTTC. Its protein product is CASRGQGPFDEQYF.

This clonotype was counted only a few times. The rearrangement uses TRBV6-1 and TRBJ1-2; D remains unclear. The CDR3 is 12 amino acids. Germline V gene sequence: CDR1 MNHNS, CDR2 SASEGT. Trimming shortened V by 7 bases and J by 4 bases, and 10 bases separated the two germline ends. The CDR3 region is CASTGLSYGYTF. The CDR3 nucleotides are TGTGCCAGCACCGGACTGAGCTATGGCTACACCTTC.

There are a few counts of this clonotype. This chain links TRBV20-1 with TRBJ2-5; 7 nucleotides align to TRBD2. CDR1 is DFQATT and CDR2 is SNEGSKA in the germline V gene (reference sequence). The CDR3 is 14 residues long. V was clipped by 3 bases and J by 5 bases; unmatched bases: 9. The CDR3 here is CSASIGGGQETQYF. Here the CDR3 DNA reads TGCAGTGCTAGTATCGGGGGAGGGCAGGAGACCCAGTACTTC.

The V call is TRBV4-3, the J call TRBJ1-1; D remains unclear. The CDR3 has 15 residues. Germline loops: CDR1 LGHNA, CDR2 YSLEER. V gave up 1 base and J gave up 2 bases, with 11 bases separating them. This CDR3 reads CASSQVAYSNTEAFF. CDR3 sequence (DNA): TGCGCCAGCAGCCAAGTCGCGTACTCTAACACTGAAGCTTTCTTT.

This clonotype was seen a handful of times. The chain uses TRBV20-1 and TRBJ2-7; 7 bases map to TRBD2. After removal of 3 bases from V and 2 bases from J, the junction contained 13 bases not matched to a gene. Germline V lookup: CDR1 DFQATT, CDR2 SNEGSKA (reference sequence). The length of the CDR3 is 16 residues. CDR3 sequence (DNA): TGCAGTGCTAGCCAGATGGTCCGGGAGGCCCCCTACGAGCAGTACTTC. This sequence encodes CSASQMVREAPYEQYF.

This clonotype appeared a few times. The chain links TRBV29-1 to TRBJ2-1, with a possible D match to TRBD1 (5 bases). The DNA end is a closer match to TRBJ2-7, so the J assignment may be wrong. This CDR3 is built from 13 residues. Per the germline V gene, CDR1 is SQVTM and CDR2 is ANQGSEA. As DNA, the CDR3 is TGCAGCGTTGTGGCCAGGGACTCCTACGAGCAGTACTTC. Translation: CSVVARDSYEQYF.